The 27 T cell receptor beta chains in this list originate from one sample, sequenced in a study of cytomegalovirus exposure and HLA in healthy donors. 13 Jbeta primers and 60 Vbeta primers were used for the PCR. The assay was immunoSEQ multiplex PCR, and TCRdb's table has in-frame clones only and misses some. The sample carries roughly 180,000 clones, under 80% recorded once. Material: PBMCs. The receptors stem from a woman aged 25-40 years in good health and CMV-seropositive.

CDR3 nucleotide sequence: TGTGCTAGTGGTTTGGGAGTAGGGGCAACTAATGAAAAACTGTTTTTT. Translating gives CASGLGVGATNEKLFF. The chain has TRBV12-5 and TRBJ1-4, with D tentatively TRBD1 (5 bases). Trimming took off 1 base at V and 0 bases at J, with 9 bases between the two ends. Looked up from germline, CDR1 is LGHNT and CDR2 is FRNRAP. The CDR3 contains 16 residues.

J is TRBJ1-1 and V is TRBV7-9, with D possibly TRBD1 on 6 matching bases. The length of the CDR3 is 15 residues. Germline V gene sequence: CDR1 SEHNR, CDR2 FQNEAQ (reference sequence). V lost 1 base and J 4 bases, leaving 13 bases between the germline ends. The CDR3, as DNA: TGTGCCAGCAGCTTAGTACAGGGCGGGAGCACTGAAGCTTTCTTT. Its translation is CASSLVQGGSTEAFF.

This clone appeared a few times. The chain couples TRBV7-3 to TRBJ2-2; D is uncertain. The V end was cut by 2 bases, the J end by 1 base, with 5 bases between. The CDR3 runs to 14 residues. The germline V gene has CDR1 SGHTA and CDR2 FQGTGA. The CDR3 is CASSLSGNTGELFF. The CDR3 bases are TGTGCCAGCAGCTTATCGGGGAACACCGGGGAGCTGTTTTTT.

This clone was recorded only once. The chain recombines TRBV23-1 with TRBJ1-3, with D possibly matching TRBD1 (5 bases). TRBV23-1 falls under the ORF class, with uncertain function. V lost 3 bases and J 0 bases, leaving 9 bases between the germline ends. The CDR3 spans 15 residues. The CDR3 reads CASSHLDTSGNTIYF. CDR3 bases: TGCGCCAGCAGTCACCTGGACACCTCTGGAAACACCATATATTTT.

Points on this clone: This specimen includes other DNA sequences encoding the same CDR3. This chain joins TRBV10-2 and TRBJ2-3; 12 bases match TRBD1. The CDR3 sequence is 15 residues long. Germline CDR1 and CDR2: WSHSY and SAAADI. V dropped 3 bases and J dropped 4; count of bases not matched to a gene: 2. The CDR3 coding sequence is TGCGCCAGCAGTGACGGGACAGGGGGCGCAGATACGCAGTATTTT. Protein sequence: CASSDGTGGADTQYF.

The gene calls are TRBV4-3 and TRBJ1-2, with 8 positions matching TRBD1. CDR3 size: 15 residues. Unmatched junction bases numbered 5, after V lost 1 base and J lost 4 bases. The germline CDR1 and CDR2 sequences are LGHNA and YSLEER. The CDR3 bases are TGCGCCAGCAGCCAAGGGCAGGGGGCAGGCTATGGCTACACCTTC. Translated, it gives CASSQGQGAGYGYTF.

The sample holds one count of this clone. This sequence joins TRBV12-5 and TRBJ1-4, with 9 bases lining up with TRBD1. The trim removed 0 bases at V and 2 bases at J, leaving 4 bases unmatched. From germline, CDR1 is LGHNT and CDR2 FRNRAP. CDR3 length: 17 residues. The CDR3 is CASGLVPTGGTNEKLFF. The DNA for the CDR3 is TGTGCTAGTGGTTTGGTTCCGACAGGGGGGACTAATGAAAAACTGTTTTTT. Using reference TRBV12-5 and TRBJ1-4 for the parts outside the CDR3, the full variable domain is DARVTQTPRHKVTEMGQEVTMRCQPILGHNTVFWYRQTMMQGLELLAYFRNRAPLDDSGMPKDRFSAEMPDATLATLKIQPSEPRDSAVYFCASGLVPTGGTNEKLFFGSGTQLSVL.

CDR3 sequence reads: CASSVGVGGHTDTQYF. The CDR3 coding sequence is TGTGCCAGCAGCGTAGGAGTGGGGGGTCACACAGATACGCAGTATTTT. The rearrangement links TRBV9 to TRBJ2-3; perhaps TRBD2 as D (6 bases). This CDR3 region has 16 residues. The germline gives CDR1 SGDLS, CDR2 YYNGEE. V was pared by 0 bases and J by 2 bases, with 13 bases between. The full variable domain, rest sourced from reference TRBV9 and TRBJ2-3, is DSGVTQTPKHLITATGQRVTLRCSPRSGDLSVYWYQQSLDQGLQFLIQYYNGEERAKGNILERFSAQQFPDLHSELNLSSLELGDSALYFCASSVGVGGHTDTQYFGPGTRLTVL.

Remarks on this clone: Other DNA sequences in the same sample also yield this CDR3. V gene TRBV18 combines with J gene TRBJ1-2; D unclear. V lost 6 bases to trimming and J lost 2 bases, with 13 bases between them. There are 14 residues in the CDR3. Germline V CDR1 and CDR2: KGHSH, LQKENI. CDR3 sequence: CASSRLAGNYGYTF. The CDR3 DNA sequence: TGTGCCAGCTCGCGTCTAGCCGGGAACTATGGCTACACCTTC.

The CDR3: CASSFRGGRETQYF. CDR3 nucleotides: TGTGCCAGCAGCTTTAGGGGGGGCCGGGAGACCCAGTACTTC. V and J are TRBV4-2 and TRBJ2-5, with a possible D match to TRBD2 (7 bases). This CDR3 is built from 14 residues. Trimming removed 5 bases at V and 5 bases at J, with 15 bases between. Germline CDR1 and CDR2: LGHNA and YNFKEQ.

The CDR3 here is CASGAERLKLTEAFF. CDR3 DNA sequence: TGTGCCAGCGGGGCCGAACGACTGAAGTTGACTGAAGCTTTCTTT. The chain joins TRBV6-5 to TRBJ1-1, with D tentatively TRBD1 (5 bases). Germline V gives CDR1 MNHEY, CDR2 SVGAGI. V lost 8 bases and J lost 5, with 21 bases in between. This CDR3 comprises 15 residues.

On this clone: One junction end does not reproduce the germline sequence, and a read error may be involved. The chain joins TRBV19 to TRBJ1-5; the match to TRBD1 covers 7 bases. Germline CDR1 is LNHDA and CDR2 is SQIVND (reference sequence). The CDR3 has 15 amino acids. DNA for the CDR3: TGTGCCTGTAGGGGGGACAGCAAATCCATTCAGCCCCAGCATTTT. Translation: CACRGDSKSIQPQHF.

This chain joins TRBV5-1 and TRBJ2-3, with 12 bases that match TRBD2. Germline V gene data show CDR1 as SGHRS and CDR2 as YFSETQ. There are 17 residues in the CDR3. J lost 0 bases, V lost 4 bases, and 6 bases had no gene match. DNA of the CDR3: TGCGCCAGCAGCATTGGACTAGCGGGGCCTAGCACAGATACGCAGTATTTT. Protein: CASSIGLAGPSTDTQYF.

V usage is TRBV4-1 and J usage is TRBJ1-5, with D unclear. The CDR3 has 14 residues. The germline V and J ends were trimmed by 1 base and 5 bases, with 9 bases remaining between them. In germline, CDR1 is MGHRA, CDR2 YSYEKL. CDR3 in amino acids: CASSQVSHHQPQHF. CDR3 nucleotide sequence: TGCGCCAGCAGCCAAGTCAGTCACCATCAGCCCCAGCATTTT.

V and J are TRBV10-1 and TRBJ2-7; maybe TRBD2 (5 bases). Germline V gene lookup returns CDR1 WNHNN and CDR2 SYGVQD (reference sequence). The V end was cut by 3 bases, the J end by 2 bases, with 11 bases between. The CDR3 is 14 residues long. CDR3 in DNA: TGCGCCAGCAGTGAAACCGGGAAGACCTACGAGCAGTACTTC. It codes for CASSETGKTYEQYF.

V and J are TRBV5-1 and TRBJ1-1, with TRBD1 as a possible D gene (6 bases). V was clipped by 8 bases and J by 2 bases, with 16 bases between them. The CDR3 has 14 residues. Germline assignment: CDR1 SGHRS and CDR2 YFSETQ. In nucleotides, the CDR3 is TGCGCCAGTCGCGCAGGGGCTCAAAACACTGAAGCTTTCTTT. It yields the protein CASRAGAQNTEAFF.

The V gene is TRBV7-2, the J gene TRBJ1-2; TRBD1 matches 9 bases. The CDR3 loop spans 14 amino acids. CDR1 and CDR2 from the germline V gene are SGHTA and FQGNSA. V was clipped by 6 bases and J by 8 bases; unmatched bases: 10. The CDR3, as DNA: TGTGCCAGCAGGGGACAGGGAATTATAGGGGGCTACACCTTC. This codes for CASRGQGIIGGYTF.

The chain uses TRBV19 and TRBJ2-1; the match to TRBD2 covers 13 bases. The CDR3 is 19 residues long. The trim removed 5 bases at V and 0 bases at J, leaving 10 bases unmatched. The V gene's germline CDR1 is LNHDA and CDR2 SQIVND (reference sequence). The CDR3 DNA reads TGTGCCAGTAGTCCTAGACTAGCGGGGGGTCTCAGCTCCTACAATGAGCAGTTCTTC. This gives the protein CASSPRLAGGLSSYNEQFF. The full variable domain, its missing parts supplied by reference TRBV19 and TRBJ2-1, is DGGITQSPKYLFRKEGQNVTLSCEQNLNHDAMYWYRQDPGQGLRLIYYSQIVNDFQKGDIAEGYSVSREKKESFPLTVTSAQKNPTAFYLCASSPRLAGGLSSYNEQFFGPGTRLTVL.

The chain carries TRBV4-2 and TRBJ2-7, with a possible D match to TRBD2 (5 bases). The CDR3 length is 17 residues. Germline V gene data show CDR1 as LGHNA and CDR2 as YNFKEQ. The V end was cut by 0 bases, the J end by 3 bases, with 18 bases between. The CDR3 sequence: CASSQEGEGTRRYEQYF. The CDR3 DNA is TGTGCCAGCAGCCAAGAAGGAGAGGGCACCCGGCGCTACGAGCAGTACTTC.

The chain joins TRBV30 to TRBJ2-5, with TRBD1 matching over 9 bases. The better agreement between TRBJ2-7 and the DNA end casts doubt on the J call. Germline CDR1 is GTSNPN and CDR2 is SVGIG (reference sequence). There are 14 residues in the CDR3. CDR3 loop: CAWRGTGFSYEQYF. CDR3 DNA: TGTGCCTGGAGGGGGACAGGGTTCTCCTACGAGCAGTACTTC.

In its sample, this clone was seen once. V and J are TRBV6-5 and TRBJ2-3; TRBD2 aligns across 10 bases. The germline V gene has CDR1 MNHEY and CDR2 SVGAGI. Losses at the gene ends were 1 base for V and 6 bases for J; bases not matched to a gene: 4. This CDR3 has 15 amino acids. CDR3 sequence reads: CASSYYGTSVDTQYF. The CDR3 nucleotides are TGTGCCAGCAGTTACTACGGGACTAGCGTTGATACGCAGTATTTT.

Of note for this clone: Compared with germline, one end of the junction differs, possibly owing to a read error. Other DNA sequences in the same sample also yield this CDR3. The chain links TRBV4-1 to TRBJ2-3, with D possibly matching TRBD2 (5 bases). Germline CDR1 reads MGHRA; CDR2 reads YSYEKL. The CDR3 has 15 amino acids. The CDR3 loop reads CASSQREGPTDTQYF. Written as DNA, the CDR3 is TGTGCCAGCAGCCAGAGGGAAGGGCCCACAGATACGCAGTATTTT.

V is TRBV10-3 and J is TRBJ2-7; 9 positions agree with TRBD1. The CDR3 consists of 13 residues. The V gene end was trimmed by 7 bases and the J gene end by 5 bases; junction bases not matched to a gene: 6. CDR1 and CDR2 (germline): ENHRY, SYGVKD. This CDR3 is CAINTGGQDEQYF. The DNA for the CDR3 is TGTGCCATCAATACAGGGGGCCAGGACGAGCAGTACTTC.

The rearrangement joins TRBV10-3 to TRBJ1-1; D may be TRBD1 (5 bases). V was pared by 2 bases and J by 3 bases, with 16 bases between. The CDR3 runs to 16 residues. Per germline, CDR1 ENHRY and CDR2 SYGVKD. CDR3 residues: CAISELARGSDTEAFF. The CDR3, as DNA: TGTGCCATCAGTGAGCTAGCCCGGGGGTCGGACACTGAAGCTTTCTTT.

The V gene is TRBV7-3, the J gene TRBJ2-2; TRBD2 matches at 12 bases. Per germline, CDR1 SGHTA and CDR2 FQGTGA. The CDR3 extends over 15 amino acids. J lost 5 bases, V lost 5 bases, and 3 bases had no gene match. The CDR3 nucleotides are TGTGCCAGCAGCACCGGACTAGCGGGAACCGGGGAGCTGTTTTTT. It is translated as CASSTGLAGTGELFF.

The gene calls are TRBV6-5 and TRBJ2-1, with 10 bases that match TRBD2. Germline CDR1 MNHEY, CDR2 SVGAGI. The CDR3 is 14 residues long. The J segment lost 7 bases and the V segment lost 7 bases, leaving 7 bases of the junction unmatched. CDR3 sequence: CASNPAGGQNEQFF. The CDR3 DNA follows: TGTGCCAGCAACCCAGCGGGGGGGCAGAATGAGCAGTTCTTC.

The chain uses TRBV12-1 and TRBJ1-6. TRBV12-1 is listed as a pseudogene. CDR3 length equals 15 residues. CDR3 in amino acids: CASSLRGTYNSPLHF. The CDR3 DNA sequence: TGTGCCAGCAGCTTGCGGGGAACCTATAATTCACCCCTCCACTTT.